Listed below are T cell receptor beta chains from one sample, sequenced in a study of blood T cell repertoires in COVID-19. Generated by immunoSEQ multiplex PCR, the TCRdb table keeps only in-frame clones and is missing some. Among 95,000 to 150,000 clones listed, 70% to 90% were seen once. The sequencing sample was made of peripheral blood. The receptors shown here come from a man over 45 with acute or convalescent COVID-19. CDR3s include the opening cysteine and the closing phenylalanine or tryptophan. D genes are given only for firm matches. Clone size appears in some rows only: once, few, many, or a class for an expanded clone.

j_call,d_call,v_call,clone_size,cdr3_aa,cdr3_nt
TRBJ2-7,NA,TRBV2,NA,CASSSATGPPYEQYF,TGTGCCAGCAGTTCCGCCACAGGTCCGCCCTACGAGCAGTACTTC
TRBJ1-6,NA,TRBV18,few,CASSSPRGDNSPLHF,TGTGCCAGCTCATCCCCTCGGGGGGATAATTCACCCCTCCACTTT
TRBJ2-2,NA,TRBV5-1,NA,CASSLGLNTGELFF,TGCGCCAGCAGCTTAGGACTGAACACCGGGGAGCTGTTTTTT
TRBJ2-7,NA,TRBV6-2/TRBV6-3,NA,CASSYDRRNYEQYF,TGTGCCAGCAGTTACGATCGCAGGAACTACGAGCAGTACTTC
TRBJ2-7,TRBD2,TRBV19,NA,CASSATSGESSYEQYF,TGTGCCAGTAGTGCAACTAGCGGGGAGAGCTCCTACGAGCAGTACTTC
TRBJ2-7,NA,TRBV6-6,NA,CASTSLGADYEQYF,TGTGCCAGCACCTCTCTGGGGGCGGACTACGAGCAGTACTTC
TRBJ1-3,TRBD1,TRBV5-1,NA,CASSLGTGGNTIYF,TGCGCCAGCAGCTTGGGGACAGGGGGAAACACCATATATTTT
TRBJ2-1,TRBD2,TRBV5-4,NA,CASSLEAGGRDEQFF,TGTGCCAGCAGCTTGGAGGCGGGAGGGAGGGATGAGCAGTTCTTC
TRBJ2-5,NA,TRBV5-6,NA,CASSLDQRETQYF,TGTGCCAGCAGCTTGGATCAACGGGAGACCCAGTACTTC
TRBJ2-7,TRBD1,TRBV2,NA,CASSLDRVNEQYF,TGTGCCAGCTCCTTGGACAGGGTCAACGAGCAGTACTTC
TRBJ2-6,NA,TRBV19,NA,CASRTAGANVLTF,TGTGCCAGTAGGACTGCTGGGGCCAACGTCCTGACTTTC
TRBJ2-7,TRBD2,TRBV19,NA,CASSLAGGYEQYF,TGTGCCAGTTCTCTAGCGGGAGGTTACGAGCAGTACTTC
TRBJ2-1,TRBD2,TRBV5-1,once,CASSPGLAVEQFF,TGCGCCAGCAGCCCAGGACTAGCGGTTGAGCAGTTCTTC
TRBJ1-2,TRBD1,TRBV11-2,NA,CASSPGTGTGANYGYTF,TGTGCCAGCAGCCCCGGGACAGGGACAGGGGCTAACTATGGCTACACCTTC
TRBJ1-1,NA,TRBV18,NA,CASSPPSGLEDTEAFF,TGTGCCAGCTCACCACCGTCAGGGCTCGAGGACACTGAAGCTTTCTTT
TRBJ1-1,NA,TRBV19,NA,CASTSQGSYTEAFF,TGTGCCAGTACCTCACAGGGATCTTACACTGAAGCTTTCTTT
TRBJ1-2,TRBD1,TRBV7-9,NA,CASSLVTGGEGYTF,TGTGCCAGCAGCTTAGTGACAGGGGGCGAGGGCTACACCTTC